This TCR beta chain was obtained from a study of cytotoxic CD8 clonotypes in ibrutinib-treated CLL. Study at large: Outcomes included some 24 partial and 2 complete responses; after median roughly 65 months, roughly 15 stayed remitted and approximately 12 progressed. Study-level points and caveats: Private clonotypes, not public ones, expanded at ibrutinib response.

Some clones are missing from TCRdb's copy, which holds only in-frame ones; the method was immunoSEQ multiplex PCR. The sample holds about 160,000 clones, 84% seen once. Germline V gene sequence: CDR1 SEHNR, CDR2 FQNEAQ (reference sequence). After removal of 7 bases from V and 10 bases from J, the junction contained 6 bases not matched to a gene. The CDR3 extends over 11 amino acids. This clone has a single count. The antigen is unknown. This chain uses TRBV7-9 with TRBJ1-1; 7 positions match TRBD1. This TCR was recovered from a human donor with chronic lymphocytic leukemia. Source: PBMCs, taken after 24 months of ibrutinib treatment. CDR3 sequence reads: CASKLRGPAFF. CDR3 sequence (DNA): TGTGCCAGCAAACTAAGGGGGCCAGCTTTCTTT.